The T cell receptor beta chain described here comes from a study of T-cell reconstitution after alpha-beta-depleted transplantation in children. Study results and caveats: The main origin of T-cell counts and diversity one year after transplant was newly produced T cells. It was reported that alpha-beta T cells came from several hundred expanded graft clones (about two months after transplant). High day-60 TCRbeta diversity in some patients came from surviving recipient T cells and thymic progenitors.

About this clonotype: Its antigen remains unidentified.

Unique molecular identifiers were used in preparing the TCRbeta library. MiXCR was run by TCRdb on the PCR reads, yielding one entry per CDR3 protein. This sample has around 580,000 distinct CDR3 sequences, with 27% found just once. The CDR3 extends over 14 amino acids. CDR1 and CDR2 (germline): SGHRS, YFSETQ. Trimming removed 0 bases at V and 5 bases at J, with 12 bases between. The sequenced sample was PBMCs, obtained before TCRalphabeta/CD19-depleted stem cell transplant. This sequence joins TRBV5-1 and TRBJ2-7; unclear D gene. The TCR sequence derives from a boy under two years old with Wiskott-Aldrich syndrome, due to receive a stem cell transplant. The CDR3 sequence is CASSLAIAVHEQYF. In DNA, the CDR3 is TGCGCCAGCAGCTTGGCCATTGCCGTACACGAGCAGTACTTC.